This paragraph covers one TCR beta chain sequence. This record belongs to a study of blood T cell repertoires in COVID-19. Study context: Both acute and convalescent COVID-19 samples were obtained from the United States, Italy and Spain. Sample material is recorded as cDNA or gDNA derived from T cells, B-cell-depleted T cells, or PBMCs.

This CDR3 comprises 12 residues. The germline V gene encodes CDR1 MDHEN and CDR2 SYDVKM. Trimming shortened V by 2 bases and J by 4 bases, and 5 bases separated the two germline ends. TCRdb's copy holds only in-frame clones and misses some; the assay was immunoSEQ multiplex PCR. The repertoire has roughly 200,000 clones, roughly 76% of them found once; the top ten carry 9.5% to 12%. Sequencing input: peripheral blood. The rearrangement joins TRBV28 to TRBJ1-2, with D hard to call. The clonotype was recovered from a woman in her thirties or forties with COVID-19, enrolled during active disease. The CDR3 nucleotides are TGTGCCAGCAGTTTAACCAGCTATGGCTACACCTTC. Residues: CASSLTSYGYTF.